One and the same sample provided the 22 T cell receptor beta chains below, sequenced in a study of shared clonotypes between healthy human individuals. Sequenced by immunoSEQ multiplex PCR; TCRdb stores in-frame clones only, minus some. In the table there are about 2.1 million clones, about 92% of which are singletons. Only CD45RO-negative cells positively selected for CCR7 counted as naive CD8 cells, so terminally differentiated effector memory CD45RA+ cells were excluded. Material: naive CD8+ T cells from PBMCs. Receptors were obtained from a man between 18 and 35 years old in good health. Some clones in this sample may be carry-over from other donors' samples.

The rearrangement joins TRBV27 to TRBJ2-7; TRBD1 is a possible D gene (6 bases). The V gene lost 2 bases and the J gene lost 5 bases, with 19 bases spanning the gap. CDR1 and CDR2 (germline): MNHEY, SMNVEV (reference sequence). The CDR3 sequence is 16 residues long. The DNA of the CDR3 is TGTGCCAGCAGTTTAGGGATACGACAGGTTTTCCACGAGCAGTACTTC. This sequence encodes CASSLGIRQVFHEQYF.

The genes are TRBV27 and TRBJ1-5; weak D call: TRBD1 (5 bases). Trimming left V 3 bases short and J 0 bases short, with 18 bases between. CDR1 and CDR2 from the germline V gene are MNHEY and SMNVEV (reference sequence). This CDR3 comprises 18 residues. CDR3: CASSFLAVEGDSNQPQHF. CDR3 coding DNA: TGTGCCAGCAGTTTTCTGGCAGTTGAAGGGGATAGCAATCAGCCCCAGCATTTT.

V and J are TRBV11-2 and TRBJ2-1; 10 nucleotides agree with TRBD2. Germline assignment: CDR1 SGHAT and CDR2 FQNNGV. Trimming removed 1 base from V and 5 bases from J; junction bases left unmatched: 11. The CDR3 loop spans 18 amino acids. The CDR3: CASSLGLQREGLDNEQFF. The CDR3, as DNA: TGTGCCAGCAGCTTAGGGCTCCAGCGGGAGGGCCTAGACAATGAGCAGTTCTTC. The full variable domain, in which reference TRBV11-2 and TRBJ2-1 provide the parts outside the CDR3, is EAGVAQSPRYKIIEKRQSVAFWCNPISGHATLYWYQQILGQGPKLLIQFQNNGVVDDSQLPKDRFSAERLKGVDSTLKIQPAKLEDSAVYLCASSLGLQREGLDNEQFFGPGTRLTVL.

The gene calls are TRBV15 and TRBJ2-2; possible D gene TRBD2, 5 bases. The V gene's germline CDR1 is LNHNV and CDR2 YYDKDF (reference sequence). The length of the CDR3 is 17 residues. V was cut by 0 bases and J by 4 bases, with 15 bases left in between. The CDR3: CATSRDLSTAGTGELFF. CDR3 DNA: TGTGCCACCAGCAGAGATCTGTCGACGGCGGGCACCGGGGAGCTGTTTTTT. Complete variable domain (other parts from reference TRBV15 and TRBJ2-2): DAMVIQNPRYQVTQFGKPVTLSCSQTLNHNVMYWYQQKSSQAPKLLFHYYDKDFNNEADTPDNFQSRRPNTSFCFLDIRSPGLGDTAMYLCATSRDLSTAGTGELFFGEGSRLTVL.

This CDR3 reads CASRFGTAGANVLTF. The CDR3 DNA reads TGTGCCAGCAGATTTGGGACAGCCGGGGCCAACGTCCTGACTTTC. V usage is TRBV7-3 and J usage is TRBJ2-6; TRBD1 agrees at 7 bases. The CDR3 extends over 15 amino acids. CDR1 SGHTA and CDR2 FQGTGA come from the germline V gene. The V segment lost 6 bases and the J segment 4 bases; nucleotides outside the gene matches: 6.

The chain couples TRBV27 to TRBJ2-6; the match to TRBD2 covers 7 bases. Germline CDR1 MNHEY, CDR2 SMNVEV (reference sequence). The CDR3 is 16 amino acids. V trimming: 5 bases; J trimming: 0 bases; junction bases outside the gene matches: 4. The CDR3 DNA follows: TGTGCCAGCAGTATGCGGACTAGCTCTGGGGCCAACGTCCTGACTTTC. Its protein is CASSMRTSSGANVLTF.

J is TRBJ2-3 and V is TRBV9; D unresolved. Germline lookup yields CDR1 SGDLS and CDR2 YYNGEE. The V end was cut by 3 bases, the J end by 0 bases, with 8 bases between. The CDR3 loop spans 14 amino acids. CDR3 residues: CASSAGYSTDTQYF. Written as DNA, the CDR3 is TGTGCCAGCAGCGCCGGGTATAGCACAGATACGCAGTATTTT.

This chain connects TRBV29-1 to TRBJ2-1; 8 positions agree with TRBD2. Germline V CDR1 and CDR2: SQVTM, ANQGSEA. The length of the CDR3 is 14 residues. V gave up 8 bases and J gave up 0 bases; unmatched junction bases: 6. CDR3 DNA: TGCAGCATCCGGGCGGGGGGCTCCTACAATGAGCAGTTCTTC. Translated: CSIRAGGSYNEQFF.

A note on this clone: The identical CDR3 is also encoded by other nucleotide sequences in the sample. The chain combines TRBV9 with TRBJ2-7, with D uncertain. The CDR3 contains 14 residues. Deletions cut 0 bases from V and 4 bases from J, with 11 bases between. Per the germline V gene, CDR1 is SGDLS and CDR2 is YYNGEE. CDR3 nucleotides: TGTGCCAGCAGCGTAGTTCCGGCGGCTTACGAGCAGTACTTC. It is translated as CASSVVPAAYEQYF.

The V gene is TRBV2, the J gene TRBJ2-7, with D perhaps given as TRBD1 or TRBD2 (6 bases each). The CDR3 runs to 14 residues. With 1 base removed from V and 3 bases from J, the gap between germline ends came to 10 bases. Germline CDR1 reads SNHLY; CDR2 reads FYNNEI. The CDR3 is CASSEGGARYEQYF. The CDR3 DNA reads TGTGCCAGCAGTGAAGGGGGGGCTCGCTACGAGCAGTACTTC. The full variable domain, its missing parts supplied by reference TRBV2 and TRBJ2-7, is EPEVTQTPSHQVTQMGQEVILRCVPISNHLYFYWYRQILGQKVEFLVSFYNNEISEKSEIFDDQFSVERPDGSNFTLKIRSTKLEDSAMYFCASSEGGARYEQYFGPGTRLTVT.

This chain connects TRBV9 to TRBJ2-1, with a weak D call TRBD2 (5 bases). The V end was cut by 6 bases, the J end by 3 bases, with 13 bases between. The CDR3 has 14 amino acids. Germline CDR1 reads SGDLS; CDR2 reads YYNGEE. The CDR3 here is CASTLADDYNEQFF. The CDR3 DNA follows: TGTGCCAGCACGCTAGCAGACGACTACAATGAGCAGTTCTTC.

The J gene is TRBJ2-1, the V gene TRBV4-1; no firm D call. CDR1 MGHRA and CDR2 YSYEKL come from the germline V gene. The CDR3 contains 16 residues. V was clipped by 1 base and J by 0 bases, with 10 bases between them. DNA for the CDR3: TGCGCCAGCAGCCAAGGAAGAGCAGGCTCCTACAATGAGCAGTTCTTC. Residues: CASSQGRAGSYNEQFF.

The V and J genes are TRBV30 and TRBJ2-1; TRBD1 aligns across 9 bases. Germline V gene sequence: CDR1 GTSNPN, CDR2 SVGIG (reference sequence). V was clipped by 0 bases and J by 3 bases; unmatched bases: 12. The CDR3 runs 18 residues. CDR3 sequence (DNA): TGTGCCTGGAGTGTCAGTACAGGGGGCTCGTACGTCTACAATGAGCAGTTCTTC. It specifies CAWSVSTGGSYVYNEQFF.

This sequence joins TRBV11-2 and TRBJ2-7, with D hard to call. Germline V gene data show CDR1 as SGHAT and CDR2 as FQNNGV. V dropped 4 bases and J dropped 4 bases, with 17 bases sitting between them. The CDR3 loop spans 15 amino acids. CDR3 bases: TGTGCCAGCAGCTCCCGGAGAGGTGGAGTATACGAGCAGTACTTC. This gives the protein CASSSRRGGVYEQYF.

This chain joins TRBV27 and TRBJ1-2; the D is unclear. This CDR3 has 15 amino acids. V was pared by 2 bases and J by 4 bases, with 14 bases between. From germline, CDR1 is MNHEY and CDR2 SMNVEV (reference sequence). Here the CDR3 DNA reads TGTGCCAGCAGTTTAAGGGTTGGGCAGGTCTATGGCTACACCTTC. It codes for CASSLRVGQVYGYTF.

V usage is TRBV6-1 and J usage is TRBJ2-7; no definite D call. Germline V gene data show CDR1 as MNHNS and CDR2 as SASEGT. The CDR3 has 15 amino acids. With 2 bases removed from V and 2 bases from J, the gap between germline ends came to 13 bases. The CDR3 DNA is TGTGCCAGCAGTGAATTGGTTGGCAGACCCTACGAGCAGTACTTC. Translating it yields CASSELVGRPYEQYF.

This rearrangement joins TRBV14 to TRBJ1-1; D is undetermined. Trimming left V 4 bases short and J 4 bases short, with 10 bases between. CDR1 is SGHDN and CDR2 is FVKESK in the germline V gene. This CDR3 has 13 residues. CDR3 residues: CASSPLSGTEAFF. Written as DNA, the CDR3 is TGTGCCAGCAGCCCTTTGTCAGGCACTGAAGCTTTCTTT. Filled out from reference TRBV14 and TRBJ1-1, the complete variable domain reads EAGVTQFPSHSVIEKGQTVTLRCDPISGHDNLYWYRRVMGKEIKFLLHFVKESKQDESGMPNNRFLAERTGGTYSTLKVQPAELEDSGVYFCASSPLSGTEAFFGQGTRLTVV.

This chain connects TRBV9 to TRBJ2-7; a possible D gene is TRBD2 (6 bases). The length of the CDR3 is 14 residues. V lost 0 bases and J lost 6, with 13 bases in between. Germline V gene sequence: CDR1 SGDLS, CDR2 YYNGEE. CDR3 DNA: TGTGCCAGCAGCGTAGATGGAGTGGGGGGCGAGCAGTACTTC. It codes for CASSVDGVGGEQYF.

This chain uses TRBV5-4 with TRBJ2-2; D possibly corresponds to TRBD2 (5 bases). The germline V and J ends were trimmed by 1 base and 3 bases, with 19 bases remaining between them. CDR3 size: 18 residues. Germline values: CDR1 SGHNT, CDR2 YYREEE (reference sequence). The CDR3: CASSLMWVRGEDTGELFF. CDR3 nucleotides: TGTGCCAGCAGCTTGATGTGGGTTCGGGGTGAGGACACCGGGGAGCTGTTTTTT.

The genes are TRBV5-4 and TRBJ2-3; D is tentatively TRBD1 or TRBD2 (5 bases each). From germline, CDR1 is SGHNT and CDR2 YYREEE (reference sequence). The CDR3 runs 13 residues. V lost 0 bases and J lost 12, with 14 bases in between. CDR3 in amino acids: CASSLAYGAKQYF. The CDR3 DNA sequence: TGTGCCAGCAGCTTGGCCTACGGGGCGAAACAGTATTTT.

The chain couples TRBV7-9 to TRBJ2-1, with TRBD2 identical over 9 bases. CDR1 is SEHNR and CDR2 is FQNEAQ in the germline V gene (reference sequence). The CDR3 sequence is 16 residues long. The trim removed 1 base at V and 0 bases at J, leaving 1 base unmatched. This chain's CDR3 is CASSLELAGSYNEQFF. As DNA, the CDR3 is TGTGCCAGCAGCTTAGAACTAGCGGGCTCCTACAATGAGCAGTTCTTC.

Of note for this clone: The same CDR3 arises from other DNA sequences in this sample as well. CDR3 loop: CASSQDRGTYGYTF. CDR3 DNA sequence: TGCGCCAGCAGCCAAGACCGCGGGACCTATGGCTACACCTTC. The chain couples TRBV4-1 to TRBJ1-2; tentative D call: TRBD1 (5 bases). The germline V and J ends were trimmed by 0 bases and 4 bases, with 9 bases remaining between them. This CDR3 contains 14 residues. Germline CDR1 and CDR2: MGHRA and YSYEKL.